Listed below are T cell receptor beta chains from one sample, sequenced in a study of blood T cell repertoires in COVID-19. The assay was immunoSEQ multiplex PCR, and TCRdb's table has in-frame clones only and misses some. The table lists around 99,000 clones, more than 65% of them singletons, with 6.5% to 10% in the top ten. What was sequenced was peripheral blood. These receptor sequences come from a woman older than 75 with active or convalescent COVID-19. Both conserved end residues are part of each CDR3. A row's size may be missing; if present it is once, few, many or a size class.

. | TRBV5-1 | CASSELLAGVDEQYF
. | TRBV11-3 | CASSLGEGGANEQFF
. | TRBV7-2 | CASSRTGFQNTEAFF
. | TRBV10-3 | CAISEGTGYVDTEAFF
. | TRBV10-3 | CAISSGGSYEQYF
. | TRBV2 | CASGYRPGQSTDTQYF
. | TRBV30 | CAWSDSLLAGGREQYF
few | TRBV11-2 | CASSAGSNQPQHF
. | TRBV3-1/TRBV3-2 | CASSRRELNQFF
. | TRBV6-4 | CASSRGELTGELFF
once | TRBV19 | CASVGGLLREQYF
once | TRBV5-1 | CASSPTGGSYNEQFF
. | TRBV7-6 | CASSFDRAYEQYF
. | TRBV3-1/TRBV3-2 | CASSRGQEVTEAFF
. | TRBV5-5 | CASSMDRGRDTQYF
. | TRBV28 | CASSSPRGQGGTEAFF